These T cell receptor beta chains were read from a single sample in a study of T cell responses to AZD1222 COVID-19 vaccine. Some clones are missing from TCRdb's copy, which holds only in-frame ones; the method was immunoSEQ multiplex PCR. Of over 100,000 clones detected, approximately 90% appear once; the ten largest clones hold 2.4%. Material: peripheral blood, obtained on day 0 of AZD1222 vaccination. The receptor source for this set is an adult in good health. CDR3s include the opening cysteine and the closing phenylalanine or tryptophan. The order of the fields is D gene, clone size, J gene, V gene, CDR3 DNA, CDR3 protein. D genes are given only for firm matches. The size entry is marked missing in some rows and otherwise reads once, few, many or a size class.

d_gene: NA
abundance: NA
j_gene: TRBJ2-3
v_gene: TRBV3-1/TRBV3-2
CDR3nt: TGTGCCAGCAGCCAACGCGGGGATACGCAGTATTTT
CDR3aa: CASSQRGDTQYF

d_gene: TRBD2
abundance: NA
j_gene: TRBJ2-1
v_gene: TRBV6-2/TRBV6-3
CDR3nt: TGTGCCAGCAGCCGGCGGACTAGCGGGAGGGCCGTGCTGTTGCACAATGAGCAGTTCTTC
CDR3aa: CASSRRTSGRAVLLHNEQFF

d_gene: NA
abundance: NA
j_gene: TRBJ2-6
v_gene: TRBV29-1
CDR3nt: TGCAGCGTTGAAGATTCAGTGGGCAACTCTGGGGCCAACGTCCTGACTTTC
CDR3aa: CSVEDSVGNSGANVLTF

d_gene: NA
abundance: NA
j_gene: TRBJ2-1
v_gene: TRBV6-4
CDR3nt: TGTGCCAGCAGTGACTCTAGCGGCTCCTACAATGAGCAGTTCTTC
CDR3aa: CASSDSSGSYNEQFF

d_gene: NA
abundance: once
j_gene: TRBJ2-1
v_gene: TRBV6-5
CDR3nt: TGTGCCAGCACAGCCGGGACACGCAACAATGAGCAGTTCTTC
CDR3aa: CASTAGTRNNEQFF

d_gene: TRBD1
abundance: NA
j_gene: TRBJ1-5
v_gene: TRBV6-5
CDR3nt: TGTGCCAGCACCGAAACCAGGGGGGATCAGCCCCAGCATTTT
CDR3aa: CASTETRGDQPQHF

d_gene: NA
abundance: NA
j_gene: TRBJ1-1
v_gene: TRBV19
CDR3nt: TGTGCCAGTAGTGCTAGCTCCGAAGCTTTCTTT
CDR3aa: CASSASSEAFF

d_gene: NA
abundance: NA
j_gene: TRBJ2-1
v_gene: TRBV19
CDR3nt: TGTGCCAGTAGTACGAGCGGTTTACCCTACAATGAGCAGTTCTTC
CDR3aa: CASSTSGLPYNEQFF

d_gene: NA
abundance: once
j_gene: TRBJ1-1
v_gene: TRBV28
CDR3nt: TGTGCCAGCAGTAAACTAGGGGTACGGGTTGGGAACACTGAAGCTTTCTTT
CDR3aa: CASSKLGVRVGNTEAFF

d_gene: TRBD1
abundance: once
j_gene: TRBJ1-2
v_gene: TRBV5-1
CDR3nt: TGCGCCAGCAGCTTGAGAGTGGGACAGGGAAACTATGGCTACACCTTC
CDR3aa: CASSLRVGQGNYGYTF

d_gene: NA
abundance: once
j_gene: TRBJ2-1
v_gene: TRBV11-1
CDR3nt: TGTGCCAGCAGCGGCATTTCCAATGAGCAGTTCTTC
CDR3aa: CASSGISNEQFF

d_gene: NA
abundance: NA
j_gene: TRBJ1-6
v_gene: TRBV6-5
CDR3nt: TGTGCCAGCAGTTACCCGAATTCACCCCTCCACTTT
CDR3aa: CASSYPNSPLHF

d_gene: NA
abundance: NA
j_gene: TRBJ2-3
v_gene: TRBV19
CDR3nt: TGTGCCAGTCGCAATGGAGGGTCCCTTACAGATACGCAGTATTTT
CDR3aa: CASRNGGSLTDTQYF

d_gene: TRBD1
abundance: once
j_gene: TRBJ2-3
v_gene: TRBV7-9
CDR3nt: TGTGCCAGCAGCTTAGGGGACAGGGGGCATAAAGATACGCAGTATTTT
CDR3aa: CASSLGDRGHKDTQYF

d_gene: TRBD1
abundance: NA
j_gene: TRBJ1-4
v_gene: TRBV5-6
CDR3nt: TGTGCCAGCAGCTCAAGTAGGGACAGGGGGCCTTCAACTAATGAAAAACTGTTTTTT
CDR3aa: CASSSSRDRGPSTNEKLFF

d_gene: TRBD1
abundance: once
j_gene: TRBJ1-5
v_gene: TRBV6-2/TRBV6-3
CDR3nt: TGTGCCAGCAGTTACCGCGGGACAGGGACCCCTATAGGCAATCAGCCCCAGCATTTT
CDR3aa: CASSYRGTGTPIGNQPQHF

d_gene: NA
abundance: NA
j_gene: TRBJ1-1
v_gene: TRBV28
CDR3nt: TGTGCCAGCAGGGGGCAGCAGAACACTGAAGCTTTCTTT
CDR3aa: CASRGQQNTEAFF

d_gene: TRBD1
abundance: NA
j_gene: TRBJ1-2
v_gene: TRBV18
CDR3nt: TGTGCCAGCTCACACTTGGACAGGACAGCTAACTATGGCTACACCTTC
CDR3aa: CASSHLDRTANYGYTF

d_gene: TRBD2
abundance: NA
j_gene: TRBJ2-1
v_gene: TRBV30
CDR3nt: TGTGCCTGGAGTGACACTAGCGGGAGGGTCCCAAGCTCCTACAATGAGCAGTTCTTC
CDR3aa: CAWSDTSGRVPSSYNEQFF

d_gene: TRBD1
abundance: NA
j_gene: TRBJ2-1
v_gene: TRBV7-2
CDR3nt: TGTGCCAGCAGCGCTATGCACAGGGGGAATGAGCAGTTCTTC
CDR3aa: CASSAMHRGNEQFF

d_gene: NA
abundance: NA
j_gene: TRBJ2-3
v_gene: TRBV9
CDR3nt: TGTGCCAGCAGCGAGGGGGGACATTCCACAGATACGCAGTATTTT
CDR3aa: CASSEGGHSTDTQYF

d_gene: NA
abundance: NA
j_gene: TRBJ2-4
v_gene: TRBV5-1
CDR3nt: TGCGCCAGCAGCTTGAGACAGCCGGCCGAAAACATTCAGTACTTC
CDR3aa: CASSLRQPAENIQYF

d_gene: TRBD1
abundance: NA
j_gene: TRBJ2-1
v_gene: TRBV24-1
CDR3nt: TGTGCCACCAGCCCCCGACAGGGGCTGAACAATGAGCAGTTCTTC
CDR3aa: CATSPRQGLNNEQFF

d_gene: NA
abundance: NA
j_gene: TRBJ1-1
v_gene: TRBV28
CDR3nt: TGTGCCAGCAGTTTTAGGGGCACTGAAGCTTTCTTT
CDR3aa: CASSFRGTEAFF